A selection of T cell receptor beta chains follows, all from one sample in a study of cytomegalovirus exposure and HLA in healthy donors. The table came from immunoSEQ multiplex PCR; TCRdb's copy has only in-frame clones and leaves some out. There are fewer than 140,000 clones in the sample; more than 60% occur only once, and approximately 2.4% lies in the top ten. The specimen was PBMCs. These receptors originate from a man aged 40-55 years in good health and CMV-seronegative. Both conserved end residues are part of each CDR3. A D gene is named only where the DNA matches it firmly. Not every row has a clone size; where given, it reads once, few, many or a size class.

J,size,V,D,CDR3,DNA
TRBJ1-4,NA,TRBV4-1,TRBD1,CASSQVGTGVEKLFF,TGCGCCAGCAGCCAAGTCGGGACAGGGGTTGAAAAACTGTTTTTT
TRBJ1-4,NA,TRBV5-6,TRBD1,CASSQTGGSEKLFF,TGTGCCAGCAGCCAGACAGGGGGAAGTGAAAAACTGTTTTTT
TRBJ1-5,once,TRBV9,TRBD1,CASSPSGQGNQPQHF,TGTGCCAGCAGCCCCTCGGGACAGGGGAATCAGCCCCAGCATTTT
TRBJ2-2,NA,TRBV6-1,NA,CASSARGMIGELFF,TGTGCCAGCAGTGCCAGGGGAATGATCGGGGAGCTGTTTTTT
TRBJ2-1,NA,TRBV15,NA,CATSRDRGSPNEQFF,TGTGCCACCAGCAGAGATCGGGGTAGCCCCAATGAGCAGTTCTTC
TRBJ1-2,few,TRBV2,NA,CASSEQGSQGYTF,TGTGCCAGCAGTGAGCAGGGGTCTCAGGGATACACCTTC
TRBJ2-7,once,TRBV2,NA,CASSDNRGYEQYF,TGTGCCAGCAGTGATAATAGGGGTTACGAGCAGTACTTC
TRBJ2-1,NA,TRBV9,TRBD1,CASSVEGTGGRTEFF,TGTGCCAGCAGCGTGGAAGGGACAGGGGGTCGGACGGAGTTCTTC
TRBJ2-7,few,TRBV27,TRBD2,CASSYGGGGTYEQYF,TGTGCCAGCAGTTATGGCGGGGGGGGTACCTACGAGCAGTACTTC
TRBJ2-4,NA,TRBV4-2,TRBD2,CASSQTSGGLQVAKNIQYF,TGTGCCAGCAGCCAAACTAGCGGGGGACTTCAAGTAGCCAAAAACATTCAGTACTTC